One sample yielded the 27 T cell receptor beta chains listed below, sequenced in a study of cytomegalovirus exposure and HLA in healthy donors (dated by TCRdb to 2016 to 2017). The library was obtained by the immunoSEQ multiplex PCR assay. For the multiplex PCR, a mixture combining 60 forward primers for TCR Vbeta segments and 13 reverse primers for TCR Jbeta segments was used. The clones in this table, taken by TCRdb from immuneACCESS, are in-frame only. Not every clone is retained; where verified, under half of the shortfall comes from an unresolved V gene, and the cause of the rest is unknown. Here the sample has 150,000 to 200,000 clones; approximately 79% occur a single time. Clones ranked in the top ten supply 0.98% of the sample. Material for sequencing was PBMCs. The receptors originated from a woman between 45 and 65 years old in good health and CMV-seropositive.

This clone has a single count. The chain couples TRBV7-3 to TRBJ2-7; 11 nucleotides align to TRBD2. V was clipped by 1 base and J by 4 bases; unmatched bases: 3. The germline V gene encodes CDR1 SGHTA and CDR2 FQGTGA. This CDR3 spans 15 amino acids. CDR3 sequence: CASSLNSGREYEQYF. CDR3 nucleotides: TGTGCCAGCAGCTTAAATAGCGGGAGGGAGTACGAGCAGTACTTC.

The rearrangement uses TRBV30 and TRBJ1-2, with a tentative D call TRBD1 (5 bases). The CDR3 runs to 11 residues. Germline assignment: CDR1 GTSNPN and CDR2 SVGIG (reference sequence). V was cut by 2 bases and J by 8 bases, with 9 bases left in between. The DNA for the CDR3 is TGTGCCTGGAGTCTGGGGCCCGGCTACACCTTC. Translating it yields CAWSLGPGYTF.

This clone showed up just once. This sequence joins TRBV2 and TRBJ2-3; 9 positions match TRBD1. The germline V gene encodes CDR1 SNHLY and CDR2 FYNNEI. V lost 6 bases to trimming and J lost 0 bases; unmatched junction nucleotides: 4. The CDR3 has 15 amino acids. The CDR3 loop is CASRPGTGSTDTQYF. DNA for the CDR3: TGTGCCAGCAGGCCCGGGACAGGGAGCACAGATACGCAGTATTTT.

The rearrangement joins TRBV6-1 to TRBJ1-2; D perhaps matches TRBD1 (5 bases). This CDR3 is 14 amino acids long. Trimming pared 10 bases from V and 2 bases from J, leaving 17 bases between. Germline CDR1 and CDR2: MNHNS and SASEGT. CDR3 nucleotides: TGTGCCACCTACCCCGCGGAGGGGAACTATGGCTACACCTTC. The encoded protein is CATYPAEGNYGYTF.

V and J are TRBV28 and TRBJ1-4, with a tentative D call TRBD1 (6 bases). The CDR3 runs to 14 residues. Per the germline V gene, CDR1 is MDHEN and CDR2 is SYDVKM. Trimming removed 5 bases at V and 4 bases at J, with 11 bases between. This CDR3 reads CASSTPDSNEKLFF. Written as DNA, the CDR3 is TGTGCCAGCAGTACCCCGGACAGTAATGAAAAACTGTTTTTT.

The V and J genes are TRBV10-2 and TRBJ2-5; D possibly corresponds to TRBD1 (6 bases). This CDR3 contains 13 residues. The germline V gene has CDR1 WSHSY and CDR2 SAAADI. Between the trimmed V and J ends, which lost 8 bases and 3 bases, there was a span of 13 bases. The CDR3, as DNA: TGCGCCAGCTGGACACAGGGCGAAGAGACCCAGTACTTC. Its protein is CASWTQGEETQYF.

This clone was observed a few times. The chain recombines TRBV7-8 with TRBJ2-6; tentative D call: TRBD1 (5 bases). Germline V gives CDR1 SGHVS, CDR2 FQNEAQ. The CDR3 has 18 residues. Trimming took off 6 bases at V and 0 bases at J, with 18 bases between the two ends. CDR3 DNA: TGTGCCAGCAGATCTGCCAGGGTATTGAGCTCTGGGGCCAACGTCCTGACTTTC. It encodes CASRSARVLSSGANVLTF. The full variable domain, completed using reference TRBV7-8 and TRBJ2-6, is GAGVSQSPRYKVAKRGQDVALRCDPISGHVSLFWYQQALGQGPEFLTYFQNEAQLDKSGLPSDRFFAERPEGSVSTLKIQRTQQEDSAVYLCASRSARVLSSGANVLTFGAGSRLTVL.

J is TRBJ2-2 and V is TRBV2; perhaps TRBD1 as D (5 bases). The CDR3 extends over 15 amino acids. The germline V and J ends were trimmed by 8 bases and 0 bases, with 13 bases remaining between them. Germline V CDR1 and CDR2: SNHLY, FYNNEI. The CDR3 region has the DNA TGTGCCAGCGGGGCGGCAGCAACGAACACCGGGGAGCTGTTTTTT. Translation: CASGAAATNTGELFF.

The chain joins TRBV7-2 to TRBJ2-7, with D possibly TRBD2 on 5 matching bases. Germline V lookup: CDR1 SGHTA, CDR2 FQGNSA. The germline V and J ends were trimmed by 1 base and 3 bases, with 10 bases remaining between them. The CDR3 totals 14 residues. The CDR3 is CASSLVGADYEQYF. CDR3 DNA: TGTGCCAGCAGCTTAGTGGGAGCGGACTACGAGCAGTACTTC.

The gene calls are TRBV29-1 and TRBJ2-3; 8 bases fit TRBD2. The CDR3 contains 12 residues. V trimming: 6 bases; J trimming: 6 bases; junction bases outside the gene matches: 5. Germline-derived CDR1 and CDR2 are SQVTM and ANQGSEA. The CDR3 DNA reads TGCAGCGTGGGGACTAGTGGGGATACGCAGTATTTT. Its protein is CSVGTSGDTQYF.

The V gene is TRBV11-2, the J gene TRBJ1-1, with 9 bases identical to TRBD1. With 4 bases clipped from V and 11 bases from J, the junction kept 17 bases outside the gene matches. Germline V gene lookup returns CDR1 SGHAT and CDR2 FQNNGV. The CDR3 is made up of 16 amino acids. CDR3 in DNA: TGTGCCAGCAGCTCCGGAACCAACCTTGAACAGGGGGCGGCTTTCTTT. Its translation: CASSSGTNLEQGAAFF.

The V call is TRBV19, the J call TRBJ2-2, with D perhaps TRBD1 (5 bases). With 6 bases removed from V and 2 bases from J, the gap between germline ends came to 10 bases. CDR1 is LNHDA and CDR2 is SQIVND in the germline V gene (reference sequence). The CDR3 covers 14 residues. The CDR3 here is CASRSRANTGELFF. The CDR3 region has the DNA TGTGCCAGTAGGTCCAGGGCAAACACCGGGGAGCTGTTTTTT.

This chain uses TRBV18 with TRBJ2-7; TRBD1 might be the D (6 bases). Germline V lookup: CDR1 KGHSH, CDR2 LQKENI. Between the trimmed V and J ends, which lost 6 bases and 1 base, there was a span of 10 bases. The CDR3 has 13 amino acids. CDR3 amino acids: CASSPGASYEQYF. In nucleotides, the CDR3 is TGTGCCAGCTCTCCAGGGGCGTCCTACGAGCAGTACTTC.

The chain combines TRBV2 with TRBJ2-1; 7 bases agree with TRBD2. The J segment lost 0 bases and the V segment lost 8 bases, leaving 7 bases of the junction unmatched. This CDR3 comprises 15 residues. The V gene's germline CDR1 is SNHLY and CDR2 FYNNEI. The CDR3 reads CASLAGRSSYNEQFF. DNA of the CDR3: TGTGCCAGCTTAGCGGGTCGTAGCTCCTACAATGAGCAGTTCTTC.

The chain carries TRBV5-6 and TRBJ2-7, with D maybe TRBD2 (6 bases). CDR3 size: 15 residues. The germline gives CDR1 SGHDT, CDR2 YYEEEE. The V and J ends lost 2 bases and 6 bases respectively, with 18 bases between them. Here the CDR3 reads CASSLILRGGGEQYF. In nucleotides, the CDR3 is TGTGCCAGCAGCTTAATCCTCCGGGGAGGAGGCGAGCAGTACTTC.

The V and J genes are TRBV2 and TRBJ2-7, with 7 bases fitting TRBD2. This CDR3 spans 14 amino acids. V lost 6 bases, J lost 2 bases, and 7 bases stayed unmatched. Germline-derived CDR1 and CDR2 are SNHLY and FYNNEI. The CDR3 here is CASRTGTTTYEQYF. CDR3 DNA: TGTGCCAGCAGGACCGGGACTACTACCTACGAGCAGTACTTC.

The chain combines TRBV11-2 with TRBJ2-5; the D gene is possibly TRBD2 (6 bases). The germline gives CDR1 SGHAT, CDR2 FQNNGV. The CDR3 sequence is 13 residues long. Trimming stripped 8 bases from V and 1 base from J, with 11 bases between. CDR3 loop: CASGAGIQETQYF. CDR3 DNA sequence: TGTGCCAGCGGGGCGGGGATCCAAGAGACCCAGTACTTC.

V is TRBV9 and J is TRBJ1-1; 7 nucleotides line up with TRBD1. The CDR3 length is 13 residues. The V gene end was trimmed by 4 bases and the J gene end by 5 bases; junction bases not matched to a gene: 5. In germline, CDR1 is SGDLS, CDR2 YYNGEE. This CDR3 reads CASSQGGRTEAFF. In nucleotides, the CDR3 is TGTGCCAGCAGCCAGGGGGGTAGGACTGAAGCTTTCTTT.

The V call is TRBV7-9, the J call TRBJ2-7, with 8 bases fitting TRBD1. Trimming removed 4 bases from V and 7 bases from J; junction bases left unmatched: 6. This CDR3 has 13 amino acids. Germline V gene sequence: CDR1 SEHNR, CDR2 FQNEAQ (reference sequence). The DNA of the CDR3 is TGTGCCAGCAGCTCCCAGGGGGCGCGAGAGCAGTACTTC. This codes for CASSSQGAREQYF. The entire variable domain, with the rest obtained from reference TRBV7-9 and TRBJ2-7, is as follows: DTGVSQNPRHKITKRGQNVTFRCDPISEHNRLYWYRQTLGQGPEFLTYFQNEAQLEKSRLLSDRFSAERPKGSFSTLEIQRTEQGDSAMYLCASSSQGAREQYFGPGTRLTVT.

The chain employs TRBV4-1 and TRBJ2-5; D is possibly TRBD1 (5 bases). Germline loops: CDR1 MGHRA, CDR2 YSYEKL. Trimming pared 0 bases from V and 2 bases from J, leaving 10 bases between. This CDR3 is 15 amino acids long. The CDR3 loop reads CASSQDSGQQETQYF. The CDR3 DNA reads TGCGCCAGCAGCCAAGATTCAGGGCAGCAAGAGACCCAGTACTTC.

This chain uses TRBV12-2 with TRBJ1-2. TRBV12-2 is a pseudogene locus. This CDR3 is built from 15 residues. DNA of the CDR3: TGTGCAAGTCGCTTAGAATACGGGGAGAATGATGGCTACACCTTC. It encodes CASRLEYGENDGYTF.

The rearrangement links TRBV14 to TRBJ1-1, with D tentatively TRBD1 (6 bases). V lost 0 bases and J lost 11, with 13 bases in between. This CDR3 has 13 amino acids. Germline CDR1 is SGHDN and CDR2 is FVKESK. The CDR3 spells CASSQDWLQGAFF. CDR3 coding DNA: TGTGCCAGCAGCCAAGATTGGCTGCAGGGGGCTTTCTTT. The whole variable domain, remainder taken from reference TRBV14 and TRBJ1-1, is EAGVTQFPSHSVIEKGQTVTLRCDPISGHDNLYWYRRVMGKEIKFLLHFVKESKQDESGMPNNRFLAERTGGTYSTLKVQPAELEDSGVYFCASSQDWLQGAFFGQGTRLTVV.

This clone occurred once. Other DNA sequences from this sample encode an identical CDR3 as well. The genes are TRBV7-9 and TRBJ2-1, with a tentative D call TRBD2 (5 bases). V shed 5 bases and J shed 0 bases, with 11 bases lying between them. The germline V gene has CDR1 SEHNR and CDR2 FQNEAQ (reference sequence). The CDR3 runs to 15 residues. In DNA form, the CDR3 reads TGTGCCAGCAGCCCACGGGGATCCTCCTACAATGAGCAGTTCTTC. This sequence encodes CASSPRGSSYNEQFF.

The chain joins TRBV7-2 to TRBJ2-2; no clear D gene. Trimming took 2 bases from V and 2 from J, leaving 6 bases between them. The germline V gene has CDR1 SGHTA and CDR2 FQGNSA. This CDR3 is 14 amino acids long. Written as DNA, the CDR3 is TGTGCCAGCAGCTTATCCCCAAACACCGGGGAGCTGTTTTTT. Protein product: CASSLSPNTGELFF.

V gene TRBV6-5 combines with J gene TRBJ2-5; D ambiguous. CDR1 MNHEY and CDR2 SVGAGI come from the germline V gene. V lost 3 bases and J lost 3, with 11 bases in between. The CDR3 consists of 14 residues. The CDR3 spells CASSYDASEETQYF. CDR3 sequence (DNA): TGTGCCAGCAGTTATGATGCCAGCGAAGAGACCCAGTACTTC.

V and J are TRBV5-1 and TRBJ2-5; D is perhaps TRBD1 (5 bases). Deletions cut 1 base from V and 2 bases from J, with 9 bases between. The V gene's germline CDR1 is SGHRS and CDR2 YFSETQ. This CDR3 is 14 amino acids long. CDR3 sequence: CASSLLGQQETQYF. CDR3 DNA sequence: TGCGCCAGCAGCTTGTTGGGGCAACAAGAGACCCAGTACTTC.

The J gene is TRBJ2-1, the V gene TRBV12-1; the table names TRBD2, a call not compared with the DNA. TRBV12-1 has pseudogene status. The CDR3 totals 16 residues. The CDR3 DNA reads TGTGCCAGCAGCTCCCGACTAGCCCAGGAATCAGATGAGCAGTTCTTC. As protein: CASSSRLAQESDEQFF.